This TCR beta chain was observed in a study of blood T cell repertoires in COVID-19 (dated by TCRdb to 2018 to 2021). Regarding the complete study: Samples from collaborators originated in the United States, Italy and Spain and spanned both the acute and convalescent phases of COVID-19. The prospective study material was composed of cDNA or gDNA derived from T cells, B-cell-depleted T cells, or PBMCs. Subjects who had been exposed to COVID-19, were actively infected with it, or had recovered from it provided the deeply sampled blood TCRbeta repertoires that made up the dataset. The repertoires were released in a freely available public database intended as a resource for research on the immune response to SARS-CoV-2. The samples were drawn from two sources: the first 160 participants of the ongoing ImmuneRACE study, and approximately 1,300 subjects contributed by 6 global collaborators. Sample metadata almost always included a de-identified subject ID, COVID-19 status, age in years and sex. Where HLA class I and class II types were available, the types were taken from metadata supplied by the sample provider, not from assay-based typing.

Study-wide conclusions, independent of this receptor: Clinical and demographic metadata were provided uncurated, with the amount varying by source and participant.

The immunoSEQ Assay, a bias-controlled multiplex PCR, was used to amplify TCRbeta CDR3 regions from genomic DNA. Processing in the source paper ran as follows. Within the assay, amplification of reference gene primers was used to estimate how many nucleated cells each sample contained. To quantify the absolute abundance of each unique TCRbeta CDR3 rearrangement, sequence reads were collapsed and filtered. For each sample, productive Simpson clonality was calculated by taking the square root of Simpson's diversity index across productive rearrangements. Entries here come from immuneACCESS through TCRdb and include only in-frame sequences with V and J called. Some clones fail to appear in such tables; in the studies checked, an unresolved V gene covers under half of the shortfall, and the cause of the remainder is unknown. The V and J calls and clone size are taken from that table; D and trimming were inferred from the DNA. This sample lists 60,000 to 70,000 clones; 70% to 85% were detected once. Approximately 39% of the sample belongs to the ten largest clones.

CDR1 and CDR2 are drawn from the germline V gene: SGHDN, FVKESK. The CDR3 starts with the cysteine, ends with the phenylalanine, and has 13 residues. The entry retains the CDR3 DNA only, 39 bases that are in frame from base 1. The germline V and J ends show losses of 5 bases and 1 base respectively, and no gene match explains 1 base of the junction. About this clone itself: Its antigen specificity is not known. Base-call qualities are not available, and no considerably larger clone is one nucleotide away.

Whole blood was collected in K2EDTA tubes by collaborating institutions according to the institutions' own protocols. For TCRbeta analysis, collaborators shipped samples as frozen whole blood, isolated PBMCs, or DNA extracted from either of those sample types. The origin of this receptor is a human donor in a cohort sampled during active COVID-19. The sample taken for sequencing was peripheral blood. In this chain, TRBV14 is recombined with TRBJ2-7; 8 central nucleotides agree with TRBD2. The DNA reads as follows: TGTGCCAGCAGCTTAGCGGGGTCCTACGAGCAGTACTTC. This codes for CASSLAGSYEQYF.